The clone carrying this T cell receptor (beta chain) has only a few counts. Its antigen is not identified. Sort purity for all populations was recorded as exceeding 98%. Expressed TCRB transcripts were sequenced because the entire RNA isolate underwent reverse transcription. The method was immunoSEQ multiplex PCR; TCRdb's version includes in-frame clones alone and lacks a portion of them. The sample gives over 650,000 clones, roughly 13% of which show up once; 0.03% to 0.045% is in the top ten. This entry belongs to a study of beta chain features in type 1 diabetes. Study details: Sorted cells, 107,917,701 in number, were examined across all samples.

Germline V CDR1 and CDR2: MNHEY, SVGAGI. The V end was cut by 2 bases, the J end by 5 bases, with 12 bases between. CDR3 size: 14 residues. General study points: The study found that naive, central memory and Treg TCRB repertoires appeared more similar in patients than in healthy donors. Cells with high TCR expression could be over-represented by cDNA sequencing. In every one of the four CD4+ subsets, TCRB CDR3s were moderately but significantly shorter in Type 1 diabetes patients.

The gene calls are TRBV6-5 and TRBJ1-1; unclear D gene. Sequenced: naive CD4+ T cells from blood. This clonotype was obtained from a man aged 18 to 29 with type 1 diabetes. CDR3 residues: CASSYKSQATEAFF. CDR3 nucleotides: TGTGCCAGCAGTTACAAGTCCCAAGCAACTGAAGCTTTCTTT.